The 9 T cell receptor beta chains in this list originate from one sample, sequenced in a study of blood T cell repertoires in COVID-19. The method was immunoSEQ multiplex PCR; TCRdb's version includes in-frame clones alone and lacks a portion of them. Among 200,000 to 300,000 clones listed, about four fifths were seen once. Input material: peripheral blood. These TCRs come from a woman of 80 years or more with COVID-19, enrolled during active disease.

This clone was found once. The gene calls are TRBV5-6 and TRBJ2-5; TRBD1 matches 7 bases. Germline CDR1 and CDR2: SGHDT and YYEEEE. The V segment lost 3 bases and the J segment 5 bases; nucleotides outside the gene matches: 10. The length of the CDR3 is 15 residues. CDR3 nucleotides: TGTGCCAGCAGCTCACCGACAGGGAATTATGAGACCCAGTACTTC. It is translated as CASSSPTGNYETQYF.

This clone was seen more than once but under ten times. This rearrangement joins TRBV3-1 (or the pseudogene TRBV3-2) to TRBJ2-7; no clear D. The CDR3 contains 13 residues. Trimming took off 4 bases at V and 3 bases at J, with 10 bases between the two ends. CDR1 is LGHDT, CDR2 YNNKEL, per germline (reference sequence). The CDR3 spells CASSRKISYEQYF. The CDR3 DNA is TGTGCCAGCAGCCGAAAGATCAGCTACGAGCAGTACTTC.

The V call is TRBV5-1, the J call TRBJ1-2; D is possibly TRBD1 (5 bases). The germline V and J ends were trimmed by 5 bases and 1 base, with 9 bases remaining between them. CDR1 is SGHRS and CDR2 is YFSETQ in the germline V gene. The CDR3 runs 13 residues. The CDR3 region has the DNA TGCGCCAGCAGGGAGACAGTTAACTATGGCTACACCTTC. The encoded protein is CASRETVNYGYTF.

This chain uses TRBV19 with TRBJ2-3, with 10 bases aligning to TRBD2. The ends lost 2 bases at V and 6 bases at J; junction bases unmatched: 5. The germline V gene encodes CDR1 LNHDA and CDR2 SQIVND (reference sequence). The CDR3 runs 15 residues. DNA for the CDR3: TGTGCCAGTAGTATAAGCGGGAGGGCCCGTGATACGCAGTATTTT. Translating gives CASSISGRARDTQYF.

This clone was counted only a few times. The J gene is TRBJ2-1, the V gene TRBV4-2; D might be TRBD2 (6 bases). Germline lookup yields CDR1 LGHNA and CDR2 YNFKEQ. The CDR3 covers 14 residues. V gave up 4 bases and J gave up 6 bases, with 13 bases separating them. The CDR3 loop is CASSLTSPGNEQFF. The CDR3 nucleotides are TGTGCCAGCAGCCTTACTAGCCCCGGCAATGAGCAGTTCTTC.

The chain couples TRBV19 to TRBJ1-5; TRBD1 might be the D (5 bases). The CDR3 is made up of 13 amino acids. The germline V gene has CDR1 LNHDA and CDR2 SQIVND (reference sequence). V lost 6 bases, J lost 5 bases, and 11 bases lay in between. CDR3 bases: TGTGCCAGTAGGCAGGGTACCTATCAGCCCCAGCATTTT. It codes for CASRQGTYQPQHF.

V usage is TRBV6-2 or TRBV6-3 and J usage is TRBJ2-4; 16 bases line up with TRBD2. The CDR3 spans 15 residues. Germline V gene lookup returns CDR1 MNHEY and CDR2 SVGEGT. V shed 2 bases and J 11 bases; nucleotides not matched to a gene: 3. CDR3 region: CASSYTGLAGGVQYF. The DNA of the CDR3 is TGTGCCAGCAGTTACACGGGACTAGCGGGGGGGGTTCAGTACTTC.

The V call is TRBV19, the J call TRBJ1-1; D possibly corresponds to TRBD1 (6 bases). The germline CDR1 and CDR2 sequences are LNHDA and SQIVND (reference sequence). The V gene lost 11 bases and the J gene lost 5 bases, with 18 bases spanning the gap. The CDR3 spans 13 residues. The DNA of the CDR3 is TGTGCCGTGGATGTCAGGGGAAGAACTGAAGCTTTCTTT. Translating it yields CAVDVRGRTEAFF.

The chain carries TRBV6-2 or TRBV6-3 and TRBJ1-5; 7 nucleotides line up with TRBD1. The CDR3 loop spans 16 amino acids. Germline lookup yields CDR1 MNHEY and CDR2 SVGEGT. V lost 1 base to trimming and J lost 3 bases; unmatched junction nucleotides: 6. The chain's CDR3 is CASSYYRDRHNQPQHF. The CDR3 DNA reads as TGTGCCAGCAGTTACTACCGGGACAGACACAATCAGCCCCAGCATTTT.